This TCR beta chain was obtained from a study of T cell responses to AZD1222 COVID-19 vaccine. Clones were sequenced by immunoSEQ multiplex PCR, and TCRdb holds only the in-frame ones, with some missing. The top ten hold over 3.5% of the sample, which has about 140,000 clones, 75% to 90% seen once. The CDR3 is 20 amino acids. Germline V CDR1 and CDR2: MDHEN, SYDVKM. Trimming cost V 6 bases and J 5 bases; bases outside gene matches: 24. Study-wide results and caveats: Most donors were white British and more were female, and clonal diversity was possibly underestimated.

With regard to this clone: No antigen is known for it.

The gene calls are TRBV28 and TRBJ1-5; 8 nucleotides match TRBD1. The material was peripheral blood, obtained on day 0 of AZD1222 vaccination. The TCR comes from an adult in good health. CDR3 loop: CASSPWSGQGKTGMYQPQHF. CDR3 DNA sequence: TGTGCCAGCAGCCCATGGTCTGGACAGGGAAAAACGGGGATGTATCAGCCCCAGCATTTT.